The clone carrying this TCR beta chain occurred a few times. TCRdb's copy holds only in-frame clones and misses some; the assay was immunoSEQ multiplex PCR. This sample has 90,000 to 100,000 clones; roughly 80% occur once, and the top ten carry roughly 40%. These data come from a study of control samples from healthy donors and cancer patients. This CDR3 is built from 15 residues. The V gene lost 4 bases and the J gene lost 7 bases, with 14 bases spanning the gap. CDR1 is SNHLY, CDR2 FYNNEI, per germline. The chain has TRBV2 and TRBJ1-6; tentatively, D is TRBD1 (5 bases). The sequence was collected from a man between 65 and 79 years old with lung cancer. Material: PBMCs. In nucleotides, the CDR3 is TGTGCCAGCAGTGTCAGCCAGGGTGGGAATTCACCCCTCCACTTT. Its protein is CASSVSQGGNSPLHF.